These 19 T cell receptor beta chains were sequenced from one sample in a study of CD8 T cells in Susac syndrome (dated by TCRdb to 2018 to 2020). Library preparation used the immunoSEQ multiplex PCR assay. RNA was extracted using the RNeasy kit, and roughly 0.5 to 1 microgram was reverse transcribed with random hexamers. TCRdb reprocessing: public reads trimmed at Q25 with fastp, clones called with MiXCR, in-frame beta chains kept. Merged by CDR3 protein, the rows form single entries marked with the most common genes and DNA. The sample contains more than 95,000 distinct CDR3 sequences, more than 90% of them found a single time. Of the sample, approximately 0.22% falls within the top ten clones. What was sequenced was CD8+ T cells from PBMCs. All receptors derive from a human donor with Susac syndrome.

The chain has TRBV20-1 and TRBJ2-3, with 8 positions matching TRBD2. The germline V gene has CDR1 DFQATT and CDR2 SNEGSKA (reference sequence). Trimming at V came to 7 bases and at J to 2 bases, leaving 11 bases not matched to a gene. The CDR3 is made up of 15 amino acids. CDR3 DNA: TGCAGTGTCCAGGGGACGGGGGGGACCACAGATACGCAGTATTTT. Its protein product is CSVQGTGGTTDTQYF.

The chain employs TRBV4-1 and TRBJ2-1; TRBD2 might be the D (6 bases). Germline V CDR1 and CDR2: MGHRA, YSYEKL. V was shortened by 1 base and J by 0 bases, with 10 bases between the two germline ends. This CDR3 has 16 amino acids. The CDR3 sequence: CASSQADGSSYNEQFF. The DNA of the CDR3 is TGCGCCAGCAGCCAAGCCGACGGGAGCTCCTACAATGAGCAGTTCTTC.

The chain carries TRBV30 and TRBJ2-4, with 8 bases aligning to TRBD1. This CDR3 comprises 13 residues. The germline V gene encodes CDR1 GTSNPN and CDR2 SVGIG (reference sequence). V shed 5 bases, J shed 5 bases, and the junction held 5 bases outside the gene matches. This CDR3 is CAWEVTGENIQYF. The DNA for the CDR3 is TGTGCCTGGGAGGTGACAGGGGAAAACATTCAGTACTTC.

The gene calls are TRBV28 and TRBJ2-3; D is uncertain. This CDR3 has 15 amino acids. Trimming pared 2 bases from V and 2 bases from J, leaving 11 bases between. Germline CDR1 is MDHEN and CDR2 is SYDVKM. The CDR3 coding sequence is TGTGCCAGCAGTTTAAGGCAGGAGTTCACAGATACGCAGTATTTT. Translated: CASSLRQEFTDTQYF.

The chain carries TRBV19 and TRBJ2-3; 7 nucleotides align to TRBD2. The CDR3 runs to 14 residues. Germline V gene sequence: CDR1 LNHDA, CDR2 SQIVND (reference sequence). The ends lost 4 bases at V and 4 bases at J; junction bases unmatched: 5. The chain's CDR3 is CASSSPRGADTQYF. The DNA for the CDR3 is TGTGCCAGTAGTAGCCCTCGGGGGGCAGATACGCAGTATTTT.

About this clonotype: A read error may account for a junction end that differs from germline. The chain has TRBV7-7 and TRBJ2-2; no firm D call. The CDR3 consists of 14 residues. Germline V gene data show CDR1 as SSHAT and CDR2 as FNYEAQ (reference sequence). The CDR3 loop is CASSLHLNTGELFF. As DNA, the CDR3 is TGTGCTAGCAGCTTACACCTGAACACCGGGGAGCTGTTTTTT.

The genes are TRBV4-1 and TRBJ2-7, with 8 bases that match TRBD1. Germline CDR1 MGHRA, CDR2 YSYEKL. With V trimmed by 4 bases and J by 5 bases, 7 bases remained unmatched. The CDR3 consists of 14 residues. The CDR3 nucleotides are TGCGCCAGCAGCCCTACAGGGGGAGGCGACGAGCAGTACTTC. Its protein is CASSPTGGGDEQYF.

The rearrangement joins TRBV30 to TRBJ1-1; D perhaps matches TRBD1 (5 bases). This CDR3 comprises 15 residues. CDR1 is GTSNPN and CDR2 is SVGIG in the germline V gene (reference sequence). Trimming took off 2 bases at V and 5 bases at J, with 18 bases between the two ends. The CDR3 sequence: CAWSPVEGEGTEAFF. CDR3 coding DNA: TGTGCCTGGAGTCCAGTGGAGGGCGAGGGGACTGAAGCTTTCTTT.

The rearrangement links TRBV3-1 to TRBJ1-1; 10 bases are shared with TRBD1. The ends lost 3 bases at V and 3 bases at J; junction bases unmatched: 13. The CDR3 covers 18 residues. Germline values: CDR1 LGHDT, CDR2 YNNKEL (reference sequence). The CDR3 spells CASSQDPRDRGWDTEAFF. The CDR3 DNA follows: TGTGCCAGCAGCCAGGACCCCCGGGACAGGGGTTGGGACACTGAAGCTTTCTTT.

The V and J genes are TRBV9 and TRBJ2-7; D might be TRBD1 or TRBD2, each matching 5 bases. CDR3 size: 14 residues. Germline V CDR1 and CDR2: SGDLS, YYNGEE. The V and J ends lost 0 bases and 0 bases respectively, with 7 bases between them. In nucleotides, the CDR3 is TGTGCCAGCAGCGTAGGGGACCACTCCTACGAGCAGTACTTC. It is translated as CASSVGDHSYEQYF.

The V and J genes are TRBV13 and TRBJ2-4; 7 bases are a match to TRBD2. This CDR3 spans 17 amino acids. Unmatched junction bases numbered 8, after V lost 3 bases and J lost 0 bases. CDR1 is PRHDT and CDR2 is FYEKMQ in the germline V gene (reference sequence). The chain's CDR3 is CASSLRAGEIAKNIQYF. The CDR3 region has the DNA TGTGCCAGCAGCTTGCGGGCGGGGGAAATAGCCAAAAACATTCAGTACTTC.

The sample holds one count of this clonotype. V usage is TRBV2 and J usage is TRBJ2-2; a possible D gene is TRBD2 (6 bases). Germline V lookup: CDR1 SNHLY, CDR2 FYNNEI. Trimming cost V 1 base and J 6 bases, with 9 bases left between them. This CDR3 has 14 amino acids. CDR3 sequence: CASSEELASGELFF. The CDR3 DNA follows: TGTGCCAGCAGTGAAGAACTAGCATCCGGGGAGCTGTTTTTT.

The chain couples TRBV15 to TRBJ2-7; D is possibly TRBD1 or TRBD2 (5 bases each). V was pared by 5 bases and J by 3 bases, with 11 bases between. This CDR3 comprises 13 residues. Germline CDR1 is LNHNV and CDR2 is YYDKDF (reference sequence). The DNA of the CDR3 is TGTGCCACCAGCCTCGGTGGGGGCTACGAGCAGTACTTC. Protein product: CATSLGGGYEQYF. Full variable domain (remainder filled in from reference TRBV15 and TRBJ2-7): DAMVIQNPRYQVTQFGKPVTLSCSQTLNHNVMYWYQQKSSQAPKLLFHYYDKDFNNEADTPDNFQSRRPNTSFCFLDIRSPGLGDTAMYLCATSLGGGYEQYFGPGTRLTVT.

J is TRBJ1-2 and V is TRBV3-1; D might be TRBD1 (5 bases). There are 13 residues in the CDR3. The V end lost 5 bases, the J end lost 8 bases, and 15 bases lay between the germline ends. The germline CDR1 and CDR2 sequences are LGHDT and YNNKEL (reference sequence). The CDR3 spells CASSDSGRGGYTF. CDR3 bases: TGTGCCAGCAGCGACTCCGGACGGGGCGGCTACACCTTC.

This sequence joins TRBV4-1 and TRBJ1-1; 8 nucleotides line up with TRBD1. The CDR3 totals 16 residues. The V and J ends lost 3 bases and 5 bases, in that order; junction bases with no gene match: 11. Germline V gives CDR1 MGHRA, CDR2 YSYEKL. CDR3 residues: CASSHMVGQGGTEAFF. CDR3 nucleotide sequence: TGCGCCAGCAGCCACATGGTAGGACAGGGAGGAACTGAAGCTTTCTTT.

This clonotype was recorded once. The rearrangement links TRBV13 to TRBJ2-1; D uncertain. The CDR3 has 13 residues. Germline V gene sequence: CDR1 PRHDT, CDR2 FYEKMQ (reference sequence). Deletions cut 1 base from V and 8 bases from J, with 9 bases between. This CDR3 is CASSLEGVDEQFF. The CDR3 nucleotides read TGTGCCAGCAGCTTAGAAGGTGTCGATGAGCAGTTCTTC.

The chain has TRBV12-5 and TRBJ1-5; no firm D call. This CDR3 region has 15 residues. CDR1 is LGHNT, CDR2 FRNRAP, per germline. The V and J ends lost 7 bases and 0 bases respectively, with 13 bases between them. CDR3 sequence reads: CASVLGENSNQPQHF. The CDR3 DNA reads as TGTGCTAGTGTTCTGGGTGAAAATAGCAATCAGCCCCAGCATTTT.

The genes are TRBV20-1 and TRBJ1-1; D ambiguous. The CDR3 is 13 residues long. Germline V gives CDR1 DFQATT, CDR2 SNEGSKA (reference sequence). V lost 5 bases and J lost 4, with 14 bases in between. The CDR3: CSADSDGGTEAFF. The CDR3 coding sequence is TGCAGTGCTGACTCCGATGGAGGCACTGAAGCTTTCTTT.

The genes are TRBV6-2 or TRBV6-3 and TRBJ2-3; D gene ambiguous. The CDR3 runs 13 residues. V gave up 0 bases and J gave up 0 bases, with 1 base separating them. CDR1 and CDR2 from the germline V gene are MNHEY and SVGEGT. The CDR3 is CASSYSSTDTQYF. CDR3 nucleotides: TGTGCCAGCAGTTACTCGAGCACAGATACGCAGTATTTT.